The source of this T cell receptor beta chain is a study of cytomegalovirus exposure and HLA in healthy donors. General observations from the study: In an earlier analysis, in approximately 630 donors, most V segments appeared productive either ~90% or ~30% of the time. Overall, approximately 150 TCR beta chains were annotated as cytomegalovirus-associated.

The CDR3 totals 19 residues. CDR1 SEHNR and CDR2 FQNEAQ come from the germline V gene (reference sequence). The PCR ran on 60 Vbeta and 13 Jbeta primers. Some clones are missing from TCRdb's copy, which holds only in-frame ones; the method was immunoSEQ multiplex PCR. Of about 130,000 clones in the sample, 74% are singletons; the top ten hold less than 4%. Details on this clone: Its target is unknown. The germline gene is not matched at one end of the junction; a read error may be the cause.

The chain has TRBV7-9 and TRBJ2-5; 9 nucleotides match TRBD2. The origin of this receptor is a man aged 35-49 years in good health and CMV-seropositive. Sequenced sample: PBMCs. The CDR3 loop reads CSSLITGTSTRPGQETQYF. Written as DNA, the CDR3 is TGTTCCAGCCTAATCACTGGGACTAGCACCCGCCCGGGACAAGAGACCCAGTACTTC.